What follows are 5 T cell receptor beta chains derived from one specimen sequenced in a study of T cells in tuberculosis. The protocol was immunoSEQ multiplex PCR, while the TCRdb copy is restricted to in-frame clones and leaves out a portion. This sample carries around 38,000 clones, 85% to 95% of them seen once, and the ten largest clones take 6.5% to 9%. The source material was PBMCs. These receptors were obtained from a donor aged 5-35 years with latent tuberculosis or without tuberculosis infection.

The chain joins TRBV7-9 to TRBJ1-5; 8 nucleotides align to TRBD1. The V gene end was trimmed by 6 bases and the J gene end by 2 bases; junction bases not matched to a gene: 6. The CDR3 totals 15 residues. Germline assignment: CDR1 SEHNR and CDR2 FQNEAQ (reference sequence). As DNA, the CDR3 is TGTGCCAGCAGTTGGGGACAGGCAGGCAATCAGCCCCAGCATTTT. It specifies CASSWGQAGNQPQHF.

This chain connects TRBV9 to TRBJ1-6; the match to TRBD1 covers 9 bases. The V and J ends lost 3 bases and 5 bases, in that order; junction bases with no gene match: 3. This CDR3 region has 15 residues. Germline CDR1 reads SGDLS; CDR2 reads YYNGEE. CDR3 coding DNA: TGTGCCAGCAGCGAGTGGACAGGGGATAATTCACCCCTCCACTTT. Its protein is CASSEWTGDNSPLHF.

This chain joins TRBV4-2 and TRBJ2-1; D is perhaps TRBD1 (6 bases). The CDR3 has 14 residues. V lost 1 base to trimming and J lost 7 bases, with 11 bases between them. Germline V gene sequence: CDR1 LGHNA, CDR2 YNFKEQ. CDR3 in amino acids: CASSQAGEANEQFF. The CDR3 DNA reads TGTGCCAGCAGCCAAGCAGGGGAAGCAAATGAGCAGTTCTTC.

This clone was recorded only once. The chain couples TRBV25-1 to TRBJ1-4; D ambiguous. There are 14 residues in the CDR3. Germline loops: CDR1 MGHDK, CDR2 SYGVNS. The V gene lost 3 bases and the J gene lost 7 bases, with 12 bases spanning the gap. The CDR3 reads CASSDRLAAEKLFF. DNA of the CDR3: TGTGCCAGCAGTGATAGGTTAGCGGCTGAAAAACTGTTTTTT.

This chain uses TRBV7-2 with TRBJ2-3; D not resolved. The CDR3 runs to 14 residues. Trimming took off 4 bases at V and 6 bases at J, with 14 bases between the two ends. Germline-derived CDR1 and CDR2 are SGHTA and FQGNSA. The DNA of the CDR3 is TGTGCCAGCAGCTCTCCATATAGTCCGGATACGCAGTATTTT. This translates into CASSSPYSPDTQYF.